This T cell receptor (beta chain) was sequenced for a study of response to subunit inactivated influenza vaccine. The CDR3 totals 16 residues. V dropped 3 bases and J dropped 5 bases, with 16 bases sitting between them. Germline CDR1 is MNHEY and CDR2 is SVGAGI. TCRdb recomputed calls from the RT-PCR reads with MiXCR, one row per CDR3 protein. Seen here are about 170,000 distinct CDR3 sequences, 9.5% to 12% observed once, and the top ten hold around 40%. In regard to this clonotype: Its antigen is undetermined.

The study's findings and limits: Every seasonal influenza vaccination brings in few new T cells, the authors suggested.

The clonotype comes from a man in his fifties or sixties who received an inactivated influenza vaccine. Source: CD8+ T cells sorted from PBMCs, taken less than 25 months after vaccination. J is TRBJ2-2 and V is TRBV6-5; D is possibly TRBD1 (5 bases). CDR3 residues: CASSYTSTGRTGELFF. The CDR3 region has the DNA TGTGCCAGCAGTTATACCTCTACAGGACGTACCGGGGAGCTGTTTTTT.